The clone carrying this TCR beta chain was counted ten times or more. The sample belongs to a study of T-cell memory formation after mild COVID-19. It was 5'RACE with constant-segment primers that produced the TCR alpha and TCR beta cDNA libraries, which carried sample barcodes and UMIs. TCRdb processed the 5' RACE reads anew with MiXCR; each CDR3 protein has one entry. The sample includes just under 350,000 distinct CDR3 sequences, roughly 13% of them seen just once. The TCR was taken from a man between 18 and 35 years old who had mild COVID-19 (a few samples of this study predate the infection). Cell type and time point are not known. The sequencing sample was made of PBMCs or a T cell subset sorted from them (not recorded which).

This chain's CDR3 is CASIGKTQETQYF. The CDR3, as DNA: TGTGCCAGTATCGGGAAAACACAAGAGACCCAGTACTTC. The chain recombines TRBV19 with TRBJ2-5, with D perhaps TRBD2 (5 bases). Germline assignment: CDR1 LNHDA and CDR2 SQIVND (reference sequence). V lost 7 bases and J lost 2, with 11 bases in between. The CDR3 covers 13 residues.